One sample yielded the 6 T cell receptor beta chains listed below, sequenced in a study of T cell repertoires in cytomegalovirus infection. TCRdb passed the reads through MiXCR, listing each CDR3 protein once. The sample lists around 200,000 distinct CDR3 sequences, roughly 15% seen once, with under 30% in the top ten. The sample was CD8+ T cells from PBMCs. These receptor sequences come from a human donor in good health (CMV status not recorded). Some clones in this sample may be carry-over from other donors' samples.

The sample holds a few counts of this clonotype. V gene TRBV7-2 combines with J gene TRBJ2-2; D tentatively reads TRBD1 or TRBD2 (6 bases each). Between the trimmed V and J ends, which lost 1 base and 3 bases, there was a span of 12 bases. CDR1 is SGHTA and CDR2 is FQGNSA in the germline V gene. CDR3 size: 16 residues. The CDR3 protein is CASSLDGGLYTGELFF. DNA for the CDR3: TGTGCCAGCAGCTTAGACGGGGGCTTATACACCGGGGAGCTGTTTTTT.

V usage is TRBV7-3 and J usage is TRBJ2-1; possible D gene TRBD1, 6 bases. The V and J ends lost 3 bases and 8 bases respectively, with 20 bases between them. Germline V gene lookup returns CDR1 SGHTA and CDR2 FQGTGA. CDR3 length: 16 amino acids. This CDR3 is CASSLTGVLGADEQFF. The CDR3, as DNA: TGTGCCAGCAGCTTGACCGGGGTACTGGGGGCCGATGAGCAGTTCTTC.

The rearrangement joins TRBV7-9 to TRBJ1-5; 7 bases align to TRBD1. The CDR3 spans 17 residues. Germline V gene lookup returns CDR1 SEHNR and CDR2 FQNEAQ (reference sequence). V shed 6 bases, J shed 5 bases, and the junction held 16 bases outside the gene matches. The CDR3 DNA sequence: TGTGCCAGCAGACCTCCTAGAACAGGGGCGAAGGATCAGCCCCAGCATTTT. Translating gives CASRPPRTGAKDQPQHF.

This clonotype was seen only a few times. The V call is TRBV29-1, the J call TRBJ1-1; the D gene is possibly TRBD1 (5 bases). CDR3 length: 16 residues. Per the germline V gene, CDR1 is SQVTM and CDR2 is ANQGSEA. Trimming removed 3 bases from V and 0 bases from J, with 17 bases in between. The CDR3: CSVDEGRGVMNTEAFF. CDR3 nucleotide sequence: TGCAGCGTTGATGAGGGGCGTGGAGTCATGAACACTGAAGCTTTCTTT.

The chain recombines TRBV15 with TRBJ2-1; 10 bases align to TRBD1. The CDR3 totals 13 residues. The ends lost 3 bases at V and 8 bases at J; junction bases unmatched: 1. CDR1 LNHNV and CDR2 YYDKDF come from the germline V gene (reference sequence). The CDR3 region is CATSRTGGHEQFF. The DNA for the CDR3 is TGTGCCACCAGCAGGACAGGGGGCCATGAGCAGTTCTTC.

The chain carries TRBV20-1 and TRBJ2-5; D unclear. Trimming left V 1 base short and J 2 bases short, with 8 bases between. Germline CDR1 reads DFQATT; CDR2 reads SNEGSKA (reference sequence). This CDR3 region has 13 residues. CDR3 nucleotide sequence: TGCAGTGCTAGAGGGACGGAGCAAGAGACCCAGTACTTC. It translates to CSARGTEQETQYF.